Below are 22 T cell receptor beta chains sequenced from a single sample in a study of cytomegalovirus exposure and HLA in healthy donors. The primer mix had 60 Vbeta and 13 Jbeta primers. The method was immunoSEQ multiplex PCR; TCRdb's version includes in-frame clones alone and lacks a portion of them. The repertoire holds about 120,000 clones, with around 77% as singletons. Source material: PBMCs. The source is a man in his forties in good health and CMV-seropositive.

The rearrangement joins TRBV5-1 to TRBJ2-1; 10 bases match TRBD1. This CDR3 is built from 17 residues. Germline V gene data show CDR1 as SGHRS and CDR2 as YFSETQ. V lost 0 bases to trimming and J lost 5 bases; unmatched junction nucleotides: 8. CDR3 nucleotide sequence: TGCGCCAGCAGCTTGGATTGGGGGACAGGGGCCCACAATGAGCAGTTCTTC. Translation: CASSLDWGTGAHNEQFF.

The chain uses TRBV9 and TRBJ1-1; maybe TRBD1 (5 bases). V shed 0 bases and J shed 4 bases, with 13 bases lying between them. This CDR3 region has 15 residues. Germline assignment: CDR1 SGDLS and CDR2 YYNGEE. The CDR3 here is CASSVGGEWLTEAFF. CDR3 coding DNA: TGTGCCAGCAGCGTAGGGGGGGAATGGCTCACTGAAGCTTTCTTT.

The chain uses TRBV7-2 and TRBJ2-7; TRBD2 agrees at 7 bases. CDR1 is SGHTA and CDR2 is FQGNSA in the germline V gene. After removal of 2 bases from V and 12 bases from J, the junction contained 10 bases not matched to a gene. This CDR3 is built from 13 residues. The CDR3 spells CASSLIRGRGRYF. As DNA, the CDR3 is TGTGCCAGCAGCTTAATTCGAGGGAGGGGACGGTACTTC.

This chain joins TRBV28 and TRBJ1-1, with D possibly being TRBD1 (6 bases). The CDR3 length is 15 residues. CDR1 and CDR2 from the germline V gene are MDHEN and SYDVKM. V lost 1 base, J lost 1 base, and 10 bases lay in between. The CDR3 sequence: CASSLLGHKNTEAFF. As DNA, the CDR3 is TGTGCCAGCAGTTTATTGGGACATAAGAACACTGAAGCTTTCTTT.

This rearrangement joins TRBV9 to TRBJ1-1, with TRBD1 identical over 7 bases. Germline loops: CDR1 SGDLS, CDR2 YYNGEE. With V trimmed by 0 bases and J by 5 bases, 1 base remained unmatched. The CDR3 is made up of 13 amino acids. The chain's CDR3 is CASSVETGTEAFF. In nucleotides, the CDR3 is TGTGCCAGCAGCGTAGAGACAGGGACTGAAGCTTTCTTT.

The chain links TRBV5-8 to TRBJ2-5, with D perhaps TRBD1 (6 bases). The CDR3 is made up of 16 amino acids. The V gene lost 0 bases and the J gene lost 5 bases, with 17 bases spanning the gap. From germline, CDR1 is SGHTS and CDR2 YDEGEE. CDR3: CASSLGTGRSHETQYF. The CDR3 DNA reads as TGTGCCAGCAGCTTGGGCACAGGGAGATCCCACGAGACCCAGTACTTC. Full variable domain (outside the CDR3, taken from reference TRBV5-8 and TRBJ2-5): EAGVTQSPTHLIKTRGQQATLRCSPISGHTSVYWYQQALGLGLQFLLWYDEGEERNRGNFPPRFSGRQFPNYSSELNVNALELEDSALYLCASSLGTGRSHETQYFGPGTRLLVL.

On this clone: The same CDR3 arises from other DNA sequences in this sample as well. The V gene is TRBV4-1, the J gene TRBJ2-7, with D maybe TRBD1 (5 bases). The CDR3 runs to 13 residues. Germline assignment: CDR1 MGHRA and CDR2 YSYEKL. Trimming took off 1 base at V and 4 bases at J, with 8 bases between the two ends. The CDR3 sequence is CASSQVPGYEQYF. The CDR3 DNA is TGCGCCAGCAGCCAAGTCCCAGGGTACGAGCAGTACTTC.

This clone has only one observation. The rearrangement joins TRBV19 to TRBJ2-1; 8 positions agree with TRBD2. The germline V gene has CDR1 LNHDA and CDR2 SQIVND (reference sequence). The CDR3 is 15 amino acids. Trimming cost V 8 bases and J 6 bases; bases outside gene matches: 12. The CDR3 is CASSMGSGTSNEQFF. DNA for the CDR3: TGTGCCAGTTCCATGGGATCTGGGACTAGCAATGAGCAGTTCTTC.

Points on this clone: Sequence at one end of the junction differs from germline and may be a read error. Other nucleotide sequences in the sample specify the same CDR3. This sequence joins TRBV18 and TRBJ1-1; D is uncertain. Germline CDR1 KGHSH, CDR2 LQKENI. The length of the CDR3 is 13 residues. CDR3 loop: CASSPYGNTEAFF. CDR3 sequence (DNA): TGTGCCAGCTCACCGTACGGGAACACCGAAGCTTTCTTT.

The V and J genes are TRBV28 and TRBJ1-1, with D perhaps matching TRBD1 (5 bases). V lost 7 bases, J lost 1 base, and 13 bases lay in between. CDR1 is MDHEN, CDR2 SYDVKM, per germline. The CDR3 runs to 14 residues. The CDR3 nucleotides are TGTGCCAGCATGGGGTGGGGGGGGAACACTGAAGCTTTCTTT. Translating it yields CASMGWGGNTEAFF.

The chain is built from TRBV5-4 and TRBJ2-1; TRBD2 is a possible D gene (5 bases). The germline V and J ends were trimmed by 2 bases and 6 bases, with 12 bases remaining between them. The length of the CDR3 is 14 residues. Germline CDR1 SGHNT, CDR2 YYREEE (reference sequence). CDR3 DNA sequence: TGTGCCAGCAGCTTTTCCCGGGATCTCAATGAGCAGTTCTTC. This codes for CASSFSRDLNEQFF.

The rearrangement links TRBV19 to TRBJ1-1, with TRBD1 identical over 7 bases. In germline, CDR1 is LNHDA, CDR2 SQIVND (reference sequence). This CDR3 has 14 amino acids. V lost 4 bases to trimming and J lost 4 bases; unmatched junction nucleotides: 6. The CDR3 sequence: CASSNRGVGTEAFF. CDR3 nucleotides: TGTGCCAGTAGTAACAGGGGAGTGGGCACTGAAGCTTTCTTT.

This clone was picked up a small number of times. The chain couples TRBV7-9 to TRBJ1-1, with unresolved D. The CDR3 runs to 14 residues. The ends were cut back, 1 base at V and 0 bases at J, with 6 bases in the middle. From germline, CDR1 is SEHNR and CDR2 FQNEAQ (reference sequence). Written as DNA, the CDR3 is TGTGCCAGCAGCTTAGTTAGTATGAACACTGAAGCTTTCTTT. As protein: CASSLVSMNTEAFF.

This clone was seen once. The V call is TRBV2, the J call TRBJ1-6; TRBD1 agrees at 7 bases. Germline loops: CDR1 SNHLY, CDR2 FYNNEI. The V gene end was trimmed by 9 bases and the J gene end by 5 bases; junction bases not matched to a gene: 10. There are 15 residues in the CDR3. CDR3 loop: CASNARDSNNSPLHF. CDR3 nucleotides: TGTGCCAGTAACGCCCGGGACAGCAATAATTCACCCCTCCACTTT.

This clone has just a few counts. The chain recombines TRBV5-4 with TRBJ2-2; D is unclear. Trimming shortened V by 0 bases and J by 0 bases, and 9 bases separated the two germline ends. From germline, CDR1 is SGHNT and CDR2 YYREEE (reference sequence). There are 16 residues in the CDR3. DNA for the CDR3: TGTGCCAGCAGCTTGGAATGGTTAGCGAACACCGGGGAGCTGTTTTTT. This gives the protein CASSLEWLANTGELFF.

V is TRBV7-2 and J is TRBJ2-2; no firm D call. Germline-derived CDR1 and CDR2 are SGHTA and FQGNSA. There are 16 residues in the CDR3. Trimming shortened V by 5 bases and J by 2 bases, and 15 bases separated the two germline ends. In DNA form, the CDR3 reads TGTGCCAGCAGCCTCCTCGGAACAGCAAACACCGGGGAGCTGTTTTTT. Its translation: CASSLLGTANTGELFF.

V is TRBV9 and J is TRBJ2-4; TRBD1 matches 7 bases. Germline-derived CDR1 and CDR2 are SGDLS and YYNGEE. Germline trimming cut 8 bases from V and 2 bases from J; bases unmatched to any gene: 10. The CDR3 is 15 residues long. The CDR3 DNA reads TGTGCCAGAAATTTAACAGGGGTACCCAAAAACATTCAGTACTTC. Its protein product is CARNLTGVPKNIQYF.

The chain recombines TRBV30 with TRBJ1-1; the D is unclear. V was clipped by 5 bases and J by 7 bases, with 11 bases between them. CDR1 and CDR2 (germline): GTSNPN, SVGIG (reference sequence). The CDR3 contains 11 residues. The CDR3 DNA follows: TGTGCCTGGGGGCTGGCATTTGAAGCTTTCTTT. Translated: CAWGLAFEAFF. Drawing the rest from reference TRBV30 and TRBJ1-1, the complete variable domain is SQTIHQWPATLVQPVGSPLSLECTVEGTSNPNLYWYRQAAGRGLQLLFYSVGIGQISSEVPQNLSASRPQDRQFILSSKKLLLSDSGFYLCAWGLAFEAFFGQGTRLTVV.

The chain joins TRBV28 to TRBJ1-2; 7 nucleotides align to TRBD1. Per the germline V gene, CDR1 is MDHEN and CDR2 is SYDVKM. The CDR3 contains 13 residues. J gave up 7 bases and V 7 bases, and 9 bases lay outside the gene matches. CDR3 nucleotide sequence: TGTGCCAGCATCTTAGGGACAGCAGCTGGCTACACCTTC. Protein sequence: CASILGTAAGYTF.

V gene TRBV28 combines with J gene TRBJ2-3; maybe TRBD2 (6 bases). Germline V gene data show CDR1 as MDHEN and CDR2 as SYDVKM. The CDR3 sequence is 14 residues long. V lost 6 bases, J lost 6 bases, and 16 bases lay in between. In DNA form, the CDR3 reads TGTGCCAGCAGACTGGGGGGTGTGACGGATACGCAGTATTTT. This encodes CASRLGGVTDTQYF.

The chain combines TRBV13 with TRBJ2-2; the D gene is possibly TRBD2 (5 bases). The CDR3 loop spans 16 amino acids. Germline-derived CDR1 and CDR2 are PRHDT and FYEKMQ (reference sequence). The V end lost 5 bases, the J end lost 3 bases, and 16 bases lay between the germline ends. The CDR3 loop reads CASSPQGEGDTGELFF. The CDR3 nucleotides are TGTGCCAGCAGCCCGCAAGGCGAGGGTGACACCGGGGAGCTGTTTTTT. Using reference TRBV13 and TRBJ2-2 for the parts outside the CDR3, the full variable domain is AAGVIQSPRHLIKEKRETATLKCYPIPRHDTVYWYQQGPGQDPQFLISFYEKMQSDKGSIPDRFSAQQFSDYHSELNMSSLELGDSALYFCASSPQGEGDTGELFFGEGSRLTVL.

By sample fraction, this clone is medium-sized. The chain combines TRBV15 with TRBJ2-5; 11 nucleotides agree with TRBD1. Per germline, CDR1 LNHNV and CDR2 YYDKDF (reference sequence). The V gene end was trimmed by 1 base and the J gene end by 5 bases; junction bases not matched to a gene: 3. CDR3 length equals 15 residues. The CDR3 DNA follows: TGTGCCACCAGCAGAGGGACAGGGGGCGCCGAGACCCAGTACTTC. Encoded protein: CATSRGTGGAETQYF.